This is a list of T cell receptor beta chains from one sample in a study of CD4 T cells in relation to SARS-CoV-2 and coronaviruses. The repertoire was sequenced with immunoSEQ multiplex PCR; TCRdb's copy has only in-frame clones and lacks some. The sample includes about 16,000 clones, about 82% of them seen just once. No antigen is known for these receptors. What was sequenced was CD4+ T cells from PBMCs, cultured in vitro. The receptor source for this set is a human donor in good health. Both conserved end residues are trimmed from each CDR3. Each record gives: V gene, D gene, J gene, CDR3 protein. A D gene is named only where the DNA matches it firmly.

v_call: TRBV15; d_call: .; j_call: TRBJ2-1; cdr3_aa: ATSRDLGAEQF
v_call: TRBV5-1; d_call: .; j_call: TRBJ2-5; cdr3_aa: ASSFQGPGETQY
v_call: TRBV24-1; d_call: .; j_call: TRBJ2-7; cdr3_aa: ATISEQY
v_call: TRBV4-1; d_call: .; j_call: TRBJ2-3; cdr3_aa: ASSQEGGRGPDTQY
v_call: TRBV24-1; d_call: .; j_call: TRBJ2-2; cdr3_aa: ATSLRVGELF
v_call: TRBV7-9; d_call: .; j_call: TRBJ2-7; cdr3_aa: ASSLENLSERN
v_call: TRBV2; d_call: .; j_call: TRBJ1-3; cdr3_aa: ASSETGFRNTIY
v_call: TRBV28; d_call: .; j_call: TRBJ1-2; cdr3_aa: AIPGGVSYGYT
v_call: TRBV3-1/TRBV3-2; d_call: .; j_call: TRBJ2-5; cdr3_aa: ASSPTTGGRETQY
v_call: TRBV4-2; d_call: .; j_call: TRBJ2-1; cdr3_aa: ASSQDVQGTYNEQF
v_call: TRBV10-3; d_call: TRBD1; j_call: TRBJ2-7; cdr3_aa: AISIGQGVGEQY
v_call: TRBV14; d_call: TRBD2; j_call: TRBJ2-7; cdr3_aa: ASSQVLAGDGEQY
v_call: TRBV6-2/TRBV6-3; d_call: .; j_call: TRBJ1-6; cdr3_aa: ASSYEGNNSPLH
v_call: TRBV3-1/TRBV3-2; d_call: TRBD2; j_call: TRBJ2-2; cdr3_aa: ASSLGTSGRKLF
v_call: TRBV6-4; d_call: .; j_call: TRBJ2-3; cdr3_aa: ASSRGEPTDTQY
v_call: TRBV4-1; d_call: TRBD1; j_call: TRBJ1-4; cdr3_aa: ASSLLGTASLATNEKLF
v_call: TRBV5-1; d_call: .; j_call: TRBJ2-5; cdr3_aa: ASSLKETQY
v_call: TRBV19; d_call: .; j_call: TRBJ2-1; cdr3_aa: ASRAGHNEQF
v_call: TRBV2; d_call: TRBD1; j_call: TRBJ1-5; cdr3_aa: ASSLDRGGNQPQH
v_call: TRBV27; d_call: .; j_call: TRBJ2-2; cdr3_aa: ASSPGPNGELF
v_call: TRBV9; d_call: TRBD2; j_call: TRBJ2-1; cdr3_aa: ASSVAVAGGPGGEQF
v_call: TRBV27; d_call: .; j_call: TRBJ2-7; cdr3_aa: ASNTGRGAYEQY
v_call: TRBV3-1/TRBV3-2; d_call: .; j_call: TRBJ1-2; cdr3_aa: ASSQDPRDGYT
v_call: TRBV7-2; d_call: .; j_call: TRBJ1-5; cdr3_aa: ASSLGPGIGSQH
v_call: TRBV11-1; d_call: .; j_call: TRBJ2-7; cdr3_aa: ASSRRRPPYEQY
v_call: TRBV5-1; d_call: TRBD2; j_call: TRBJ2-5; cdr3_aa: ASTLGGGIGETQY
v_call: TRBV6-6; d_call: .; j_call: TRBJ1-5; cdr3_aa: ASSRQAAAHNQPQH
v_call: TRBV5-1; d_call: .; j_call: TRBJ1-4; cdr3_aa: ASSLGGASNEKLF
v_call: TRBV5-1; d_call: TRBD2; j_call: TRBJ2-1; cdr3_aa: ASSSGLAGDNEQF
v_call: TRBV25-1; d_call: .; j_call: TRBJ2-1; cdr3_aa: ASSGTEEGGEQF
v_call: TRBV4-1; d_call: .; j_call: TRBJ1-1; cdr3_aa: ASSQAQGRANTEAF
v_call: TRBV2; d_call: .; j_call: TRBJ1-4; cdr3_aa: ASFKDLYDEKLF
v_call: TRBV7-9; d_call: .; j_call: TRBJ2-5; cdr3_aa: ASSSGPSVYQETQY
v_call: TRBV30; d_call: .; j_call: TRBJ1-3; cdr3_aa: AWSVDTGNTIY
v_call: TRBV12-5; d_call: .; j_call: TRBJ2-7; cdr3_aa: ASGSSNSDEQY
v_call: TRBV6-5; d_call: .; j_call: TRBJ2-7; cdr3_aa: ASNYRDIYEQY
v_call: TRBV7-9; d_call: .; j_call: TRBJ2-7; cdr3_aa: ASSLDWSEQY
v_call: TRBV6-1; d_call: .; j_call: TRBJ1-5; cdr3_aa: ASSETSGSNQPQH
v_call: TRBV19; d_call: .; j_call: TRBJ2-3; cdr3_aa: ASSFNRDPDTQY
v_call: TRBV3-1/TRBV3-2; d_call: .; j_call: TRBJ2-1; cdr3_aa: ASSPDGGNEQF
v_call: TRBV5-1; d_call: TRBD2; j_call: TRBJ2-7; cdr3_aa: ASSLGTSVTSSYEQY
v_call: TRBV21-1; d_call: .; j_call: TRBJ1-2; cdr3_aa: ASSLQRGREGAAYT
v_call: TRBV30; d_call: .; j_call: TRBJ2-2; cdr3_aa: AWVRVSGNTGELF
v_call: TRBV5-1; d_call: TRBD2; j_call: TRBJ2-7; cdr3_aa: ASSLASPGGYEQY
v_call: TRBV6-6; d_call: .; j_call: TRBJ1-5; cdr3_aa: ASSYDGDQPQH
v_call: TRBV28; d_call: TRBD1; j_call: TRBJ2-7; cdr3_aa: ASSFRGTGTFYEQY
v_call: TRBV24-1; d_call: .; j_call: TRBJ2-7; cdr3_aa: ATSDFWNEQY
v_call: TRBV5-1; d_call: .; j_call: TRBJ2-3; cdr3_aa: ASSLNTDTQY
v_call: TRBV2; d_call: .; j_call: TRBJ1-2; cdr3_aa: ASSEALLTLNYGYT
v_call: TRBV27; d_call: .; j_call: TRBJ2-1; cdr3_aa: ASSFELANEQF
v_call: TRBV27; d_call: .; j_call: TRBJ1-1; cdr3_aa: ASSSPKGGWTEAF
v_call: TRBV30; d_call: TRBD1; j_call: TRBJ1-2; cdr3_aa: AWTGGGYGYT
v_call: TRBV27; d_call: .; j_call: TRBJ1-5; cdr3_aa: ASSLGANGYNQPQH